This TCR beta chain stems from a study of early T cells in non-severe SARS-CoV-2 infection. For the study at large: Sequencing targeted bulk RNA from unsorted whole blood, leaving chains unpaired. Study outcomes and limitations: Anti-spike CD8 responses were favored by VDJdb matching, which missed private and CD4 specificities.

The library protocol tagged individual cDNA molecules with unique molecular identifiers. TCRdb reprocessed the 5' RACE reads via MiXCR and lists one record per CDR3 protein. The table lists around 35,000 distinct CDR3 sequences, roughly 5.9% of them singletons. This clonotype was seen repeatedly, ten times or more. Its target is unknown. This CDR3 is 13 amino acids long. CDR1 MNHNY and CDR2 SVGAGI come from the germline V gene (reference sequence). V lost 11 bases to trimming and J lost 5 bases, with 16 bases between them. This TCR was sampled from an adult who was a healthcare worker with PCR-confirmed SARS-CoV-2 infection or an uninfected control (not recorded which). The sequenced sample consisted of whole blood. This chain connects TRBV6-6 to TRBJ1-5; perhaps TRBD1 as D (6 bases). The CDR3 loop reads CAVSYSGDQPQHF. In DNA form, the CDR3 reads TGTGCCGTCTCCTACTCAGGGGATCAGCCCCAGCATTTT.